This T cell receptor beta chain was sequenced in a study of blood T cell repertoires in COVID-19. Study context: Donors in the United States, Italy and Spain gave samples during acute or convalescent COVID-19. In each case, the material was cDNA or gDNA derived from T cells, B-cell-depleted T cells, or PBMCs.

Original analysis: Scientists estimated how many nucleated cells there were by amplifying reference gene primers. The protocol was immunoSEQ multiplex PCR, while the TCRdb copy is restricted to in-frame clones and leaves out a portion. The V and J calls and the clone size are those of that table, but D and trimming were determined from the DNA. The sample lists 150,000 to 170,000 clones, about 85% occurring once. Seattle enrolled patients during active infection and tracked them longitudinally. Per germline, CDR1 LGHNA and CDR2 YSLEER. CDR3 size: 14 residues. V lost 0 bases and J 3 bases, leaving 5 bases between the germline ends.

Specimen: peripheral blood. The TCR was taken from a man between 60 and 75 years old with COVID-19, enrolled during active disease. The chain has TRBV4-3 and TRBJ1-4; D is unclear. The DNA for the CDR3 is TGCGCCAGCAGCCAAGACAGGCCTAATGAAAAACTGTTTTTT. Translated: CASSQDRPNEKLFF.